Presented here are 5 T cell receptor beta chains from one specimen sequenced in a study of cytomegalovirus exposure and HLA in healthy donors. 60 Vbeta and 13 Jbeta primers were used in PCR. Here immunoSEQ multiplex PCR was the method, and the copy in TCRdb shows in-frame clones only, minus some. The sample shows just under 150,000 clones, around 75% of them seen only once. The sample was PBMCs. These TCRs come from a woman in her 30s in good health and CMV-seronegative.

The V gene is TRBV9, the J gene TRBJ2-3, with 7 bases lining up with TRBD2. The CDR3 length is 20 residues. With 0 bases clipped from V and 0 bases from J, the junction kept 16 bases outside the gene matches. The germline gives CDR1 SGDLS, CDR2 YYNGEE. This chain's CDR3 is CASSVEPAGLNLASTDTQYF. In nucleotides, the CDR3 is TGTGCCAGCAGCGTAGAACCAGCGGGACTAAATTTGGCTAGCACAGATACGCAGTATTTT. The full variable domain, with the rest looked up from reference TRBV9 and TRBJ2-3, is DSGVTQTPKHLITATGQRVTLRCSPRSGDLSVYWYQQSLDQGLQFLIQYYNGEERAKGNILERFSAQQFPDLHSELNLSSLELGDSALYFCASSVEPAGLNLASTDTQYFGPGTRLTVL.

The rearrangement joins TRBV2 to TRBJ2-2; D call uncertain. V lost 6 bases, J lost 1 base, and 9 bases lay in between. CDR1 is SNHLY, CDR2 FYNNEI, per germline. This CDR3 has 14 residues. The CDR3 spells CASRATENTGELFF. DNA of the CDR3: TGTGCCAGCAGGGCCACAGAGAACACCGGGGAGCTGTTTTTT.

The CDR3 reads CASSPQALSGRRRDTQYF. CDR3 DNA sequence: TGTGCCAGCAGCCCCCAGGCCCTTAGCGGGAGGAGGAGAGATACGCAGTATTTT. The chain is built from TRBV7-3 and TRBJ2-3; 10 bases are shared with TRBD2. Germline loops: CDR1 SGHTA, CDR2 FQGTGA. The CDR3 spans 18 residues. Trimming removed 5 bases from V and 5 bases from J; junction bases left unmatched: 16.

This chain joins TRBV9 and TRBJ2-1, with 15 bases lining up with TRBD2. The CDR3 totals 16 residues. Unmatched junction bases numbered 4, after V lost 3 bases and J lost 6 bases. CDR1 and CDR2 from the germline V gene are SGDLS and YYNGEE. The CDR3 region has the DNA TGTGCCAGCAGCGGGGGACTAGCGGGGGGACTCAATGAGCAGTTCTTC. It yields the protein CASSGGLAGGLNEQFF.

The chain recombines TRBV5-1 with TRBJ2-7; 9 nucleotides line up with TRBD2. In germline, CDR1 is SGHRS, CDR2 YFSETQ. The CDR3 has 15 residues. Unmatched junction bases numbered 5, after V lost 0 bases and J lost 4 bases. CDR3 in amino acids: CASSLAQREEYEQYF. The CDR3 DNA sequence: TGCGCCAGCAGCTTGGCCCAGCGGGAGGAATACGAGCAGTACTTC.